The TCR beta chain under discussion was sequenced for a study of sequential checkpoint blockade in melanoma. Looking at the study overall: Randomization was 1:1 between first-line nivolumab→ipilimumab and ipilimumab→nivolumab. After both sequences, patients received maintenance nivolumab.

Comments on this clone: One end of the junction fails to match germline, which may point to a read error.

Treatment defined: randomized to nivolumab then ipilimumab (arm A) or the reverse (arm B). Patients had received no earlier DNA-damaging chemotherapy. Assay used: immunoSEQ multiplex PCR; TCRdb lists only in-frame clones, some missing. The sample contains fewer than 7,000 clones, around three fifths of which appear only once. CDR3 length equals 15 residues. Germline CDR1 and CDR2: SGHTA and FQGNSA. The rearrangement joins TRBV7-2 to TRBJ2-7, with 9 bases fitting TRBD2. The source is a human donor with melanoma. The specimen comprised CD8+ T cells sorted from blood (inferred from file names), sampled from a patient given nivolumab and ipilimumab in sequence. CDR3 nucleotide sequence: TGCGCCAGCAGCCAAGACGGGCTAGCGGGGAACGAGCAGTACTTC. Its protein is CASSQDGLAGNEQYF.